This T cell receptor (beta chain) comes out of a study of T cell responses to AZD1222 COVID-19 vaccine. Whole-study findings and limits: At baseline, seropositivity was found in only a handful of AZD1222 recipients. Most donors were white British, females outnumbered males, and clonal diversity was possibly underestimated. Reportedly, close to half of spike-specific TCRs are directed against unmutated variant regions. Repertoires were obtained only post-peak T cell response.

Generated by immunoSEQ multiplex PCR, the TCRdb table keeps only in-frame clones and is missing some. This sample has around 120,000 clones; around 87% occur once, and the top ten carry around 2.5%. V lost 2 bases to trimming and J lost 5 bases, with 7 bases between them. Germline V gene data show CDR1 as MDHEN and CDR2 as SYDVKM. The CDR3 length is 14 residues. Of note for this clone: What it binds is not known.

The sequence came from an adult who received the AZD1222 COVID-19 vaccine. Sample: peripheral blood, taken 28 days after the second AZD1222 dose. The chain uses TRBV28 and TRBJ1-6; D remains ambiguous. In DNA form, the CDR3 reads TGTGCCAGCAGTTTACTCCTGGATAATTCACCCCTCCACTTT. This encodes CASSLLLDNSPLHF.